This T cell receptor beta chain came from a study of quantifying T cell responses using KT2 cells. Study-wide background: RNA was reverse transcribed with TCR alpha and beta constant-region primers.

The V gene's germline CDR1 is SQVTM and CDR2 ANQGSEA. V gave up 1 base and J gave up 2 bases; unmatched junction bases: 12. The CDR3 runs 17 residues. An oligo carrying a UMI was ligated to the cDNA 3' end. First-round PCR used roughly 4 cycles and beta primers RC1.1 and RC1.2 covering TRBC1 and TRBC2. From the second PCR onward, TCR alpha and beta chains were processed separately. TCRdb recomputed calls from the UMI-ligation and nested PCR reads with MiXCR, one row per CDR3 protein. Here the sample spans approximately 46,000 distinct CDR3 sequences, more than 9% being singletons. This clonotype was seen a handful of times. The sample is PBMC spiked with counted cells of clone KT2.

The sample comprised PBMCs spiked with cells of the T cell clone KT2. The sequence came from a human donor. The V call is TRBV29-1, the J call TRBJ1-2, with TRBD1 matching over 8 bases. The DNA for the CDR3 is TGCAGCGTTGAAGCGGGCAGGGGGCGAAGTGAGAACTATGGCTACACCTTC. Protein: CSVEAGRGRSENYGYTF.